This TCR beta chain derives from a study of T cell clonotyping in hematopoietic cell transplantation. On this clone: The antigen is not known.

Described time point: recipient sample about 28 days before transplant, after cytoreduction. The CDR3 runs 18 residues. The V end was cut by 3 bases, the J end by 1 base, with 20 bases between. CDR1 SGHAT and CDR2 FQNNGV come from the germline V gene. Produced via immunoSEQ multiplex PCR; TCRdb's table is partial and in-frame only. This sample carries tens of thousands of clones, 65% to 90% of them seen once, and the ten largest clones take less than 6.5%. Study observations and caveats: Few recipient clonotypes overlapped donors; over 97% were de novo at given depth. CD4 and CD8 repertoire contributions could not be separated without sorting. After transplant, recipient diversity fell while pathologically expanded clonotypes grew through day 180.

The specimen was peripheral blood mononuclear cells, collected before stem cell transplant. The source is a man aged 55 to 69 with biphenotypic leukemia. Some clones in this sample may be carry-over from other donors' samples. The chain employs TRBV11-2 and TRBJ2-3, with D possibly matching TRBD2 (6 bases). The CDR3: CASSFTGVSTRGTDTQYF. For the CDR3, the DNA is TGTGCCAGCAGCTTCACGGGAGTTTCTACTAGGGGCACAGATACGCAGTATTTT. Variable domain in full (rest from reference TRBV11-2 and TRBJ2-3): EAGVAQSPRYKIIEKRQSVAFWCNPISGHATLYWYQQILGQGPKLLIQFQNNGVVDDSQLPKDRFSAERLKGVDSTLKIQPAKLEDSAVYLCASSFTGVSTRGTDTQYFGPGTRLTVL.